This T cell receptor beta chain is drawn from a study of cytomegalovirus exposure and HLA in healthy donors. Primers for the PCR totalled 60 Vbeta and 13 Jbeta. TCRdb's copy holds only in-frame clones and misses some; the assay was immunoSEQ multiplex PCR. The sample carries approximately 81,000 clones, 70% to 80% recorded once. The CDR3 contains 14 residues. CDR1 SEHNR and CDR2 FQNEAQ come from the germline V gene (reference sequence). J was trimmed by 2 bases and V by 4 bases; bases with no gene match: 3. Study conclusions and caveats: Later analysis identified a missense DCLRE1C variant that was linked to TCR beta V- and J-gene trimming. It was around 160 TCR beta chains that were listed as cytomegalovirus-associated.

Notes on this clone: The antigen remains undetermined.

This chain joins TRBV7-9 and TRBJ1-1, with 8 bases identical to TRBD1. The clonotype was recovered from a man between 50 and 59 years old in good health and CMV-seropositive. The sample taken for sequencing was PBMCs. The CDR3 nucleotides are TGTGCCAGCAGCTCCACAGGGGGAAACACTGAAGCTTTCTTT. It translates to CASSSTGGNTEAFF.